The present entry profiles one T cell receptor (beta chain) with its context. The junction departs from the called germline gene at one end, perhaps through a read error. This record comes from a study of blood T cell repertoires in COVID-19. Study-wide context: Whether acute or convalescent, the COVID-19 samples came from the United States, Italy and Spain. Sources were T cells, B-cell-depleted T cells, or PBMCs; the material itself was cDNA or gDNA.

The authors' processing: Counts of nucleated cells, estimated from reference gene primer amplification, were obtained. Data came from immunoSEQ multiplex PCR; TCRdb stores just in-frame clones and leaves some out. That table furnishes V, J and clone size, whereas the DNA furnished D and trimming. The table records about 220,000 clones, around 82% of them present only once. The CDR3 is 14 residues long. Germline V gives CDR1 SGHRS, CDR2 YFSETQ. The TCR was taken from a woman in her fifties or sixties with acute or convalescent COVID-19. Sequences were obtained from peripheral blood. The chain employs TRBV5-1 and TRBJ2-2; possibly TRBD1 for D (6 bases). DNA of the CDR3: TGCGCCAGCAGCCTTACAGGGAACGCCGGGGAGCTGTTTTTT. Its translation is CASSLTGNAGELFF.